This T cell receptor beta chain was documented in a study of post-analysis software for immune sequencing data. Notes on the study in general: Higher frequency in patients than in controls was seen for roughly five TRBV segments, with TRBV5-6, TRBV5-1 and TRBV20-1 among them.

Per germline, CDR1 DFQATT and CDR2 SNEGSKA (reference sequence). This CDR3 contains 14 residues. The TCR beta cDNA libraries contained unique molecular identifiers. MiXCR, run by TCRdb on the PCR reads, gives a single entry per CDR3 protein. The profile covers 800,000 to 950,000 distinct CDR3 sequences, with roughly half appearing a single time and approximately 4.5% taken by the ten largest. Worth noting for this clonotype: The antigen remains unidentified. At one end, the junction sequence differs from germline, possibly due to a read error.

The rearrangement joins TRBV20-1 to TRBJ2-3; the match to TRBD2 covers 8 bases. The sequencing sample was made of blood. The source is a girl under 18 with multiple sclerosis. DNA for the CDR3: TGCAGTGCTAGAGATCGGACTAGCAGAGATACGCAGTATTTT. This translates into CSARDRTSRDTQYF.